These 17 T cell receptor beta chains originate from one sample sequenced in a study of OX40 agonist ivuxolimab in advanced cancers. Clones were sequenced by immunoSEQ multiplex PCR, and TCRdb holds only the in-frame ones, with some missing. The profile shows about 59,000 clones, approximately 91% of them singletons. This material consisted of CD4+ or CD8+ T cells sorted from blood, taken in a trial of the OX40 agonist ivuxolimab. The receptors were gathered from an adult with an advanced solid tumor such as melanoma, head and neck, liver or kidney cancer.

This chain uses TRBV13 with TRBJ2-5; 11 bases agree with TRBD2. Germline V gives CDR1 PRHDT, CDR2 FYEKMQ (reference sequence). This CDR3 has 14 amino acids. Trimming at V came to 5 bases and at J to 4 bases, leaving 3 bases not matched to a gene. CDR3 sequence reads: CASSPTSGAETQYF. The CDR3 DNA sequence: TGTGCCAGCAGCCCGACTAGCGGGGCAGAGACCCAGTACTTC.

The rearrangement links TRBV14 to TRBJ2-7; possible D gene TRBD1, 6 bases. The CDR3 spans 15 residues. The germline CDR1 and CDR2 sequences are SGHDN and FVKESK. V was shortened by 3 bases and J by 0 bases, with 12 bases between the two germline ends. For the CDR3, the DNA is TGTGCCAGCAGCCAGCTGACAGGTGACTCCTACGAGCAGTACTTC. This codes for CASSQLTGDSYEQYF.

This clone is a singleton in its sample. The V gene is TRBV19, the J gene TRBJ2-3; no clear D gene. Germline V gene lookup returns CDR1 LNHDA and CDR2 SQIVND (reference sequence). The ends were cut back, 6 bases at V and 4 bases at J, with 17 bases in the middle. This CDR3 is built from 15 residues. CDR3 protein: CASRGESGLPDTQYF. Here the CDR3 DNA reads TGTGCCAGTAGGGGTGAGAGTGGGTTGCCAGATACGCAGTATTTT.

This chain connects TRBV6-1 to TRBJ1-5, with 7 nucleotides matching TRBD1. The CDR3 is 16 amino acids. With V trimmed by 2 bases and J by 0 bases, 4 bases remained unmatched. The germline CDR1 and CDR2 sequences are MNHNS and SASEGT. The CDR3 bases are TGTGCCAGCAGTGAAATGACAGGGTATAGCAATCAGCCCCAGCATTTT. Residues: CASSEMTGYSNQPQHF.

This clone has a single count. Mismatch with germline at one junction end may stem from a read error. The chain links TRBV28 to TRBJ1-5; D is ambiguous. Germline assignment: CDR1 MDHEN and CDR2 SYDVKM. This CDR3 region has 11 residues. CDR3 DNA: TGTGCCAGCAGTACGTATCAGGCCCAGCATTTT. Translated, it gives CASSTYQAQHF.

This clone was recorded once. V usage is TRBV5-5 and J usage is TRBJ1-5; possibly TRBD1 for D (5 bases). The CDR3 is made up of 16 amino acids. Germline values: CDR1 SGHKS, CDR2 YYEKEE (reference sequence). The ends were cut back, 6 bases at V and 1 base at J, with 17 bases in the middle. Here the CDR3 DNA reads TGTGCCAGCACCCCTGGGGCGGGCAGGAGCAATCAGCCCCAGCATTTT. Translation gives CASTPGAGRSNQPQHF.

The chain carries TRBV28 and TRBJ2-7; no clear D. The CDR3 consists of 15 residues. Trimming pared 0 bases from V and 1 base from J, leaving 10 bases between. Germline V CDR1 and CDR2: MDHEN, SYDVKM. CDR3 DNA sequence: TGTGCCAGCAGTTTATGGTTCTCCGGGTCCTACGAGCAGTACTTC. This gives the protein CASSLWFSGSYEQYF. Variable domain in full (rest from reference TRBV28 and TRBJ2-7): DVKVTQSSRYLVKRTGEKVFLECVQDMDHENMFWYRQDPGLGLRLIYFSYDVKMKEKGDIPEGYSVSREKKERFSLILESASTNQTSMYLCASSLWFSGSYEQYFGPGTRLTVT.

The rearrangement joins TRBV6-1 to TRBJ1-1; 7 bases are a match to TRBD1. The ends lost 2 bases at V and 8 bases at J; junction bases unmatched: 5. The germline V gene encodes CDR1 MNHNS and CDR2 SASEGT. The CDR3 length is 13 residues. In DNA, the CDR3 is TGTGCCAGCAGTGAACGGGCAGGGGGGGAAGCTTTCTTT. Protein: CASSERAGGEAFF.

The rearrangement links TRBV20-1 to TRBJ1-1, with 8 bases aligning to TRBD1. Germline-derived CDR1 and CDR2 are DFQATT and SNEGSKA (reference sequence). Trimming at V came to 5 bases and at J to 10 bases, leaving 6 bases not matched to a gene. This CDR3 has 11 residues. The CDR3 DNA reads as TGCAGTGCTTTGACAGGGGTTGCAGCTTTCTTT. This sequence encodes CSALTGVAAFF.

The genes are TRBV7-2 and TRBJ1-2; no clear D gene. The germline V gene has CDR1 SGHTA and CDR2 FQGNSA. V gave up 3 bases and J gave up 1 base, with 9 bases separating them. The CDR3 consists of 14 residues. The CDR3 nucleotides read TGTGCCAGCAGCTTTCAGAGACTTAACTATGGCTACACCTTC. Translated, it gives CASSFQRLNYGYTF.

V usage is TRBV7-2 and J usage is TRBJ2-5; 8 bases line up with TRBD2. This CDR3 comprises 14 residues. Trimming at V came to 8 bases and at J to 7 bases, leaving 12 bases not matched to a gene. Looked up from germline, CDR1 is SGHTA and CDR2 is FQGNSA. The CDR3 DNA sequence: TGTGCCAGCGGACAAGCGGGAGAAGGGAGGACCCAGTACTTC. This gives the protein CASGQAGEGRTQYF. The full variable domain, with the rest looked up from reference TRBV7-2 and TRBJ2-5, is GAGVSQSPSNKVTEKGKDVELRCDPISGHTALYWYRQSLGQGLEFLIYFQGNSAPDKSGLPSDRFSAERTGGSVSTLTIQRTQQEDSAVYLCASGQAGEGRTQYFGPGTRLLVL.

This rearrangement joins TRBV7-2 to TRBJ1-5; D not certain. There are 13 residues in the CDR3. V was shortened by 1 base and J by 4 bases, with 5 bases between the two germline ends. CDR1 and CDR2 (germline): SGHTA, FQGNSA. CDR3 in DNA: TGTGCCAGCAGCTTAGATGGGAATCAGCCCCAGCATTTT. This encodes CASSLDGNQPQHF.

The V call is TRBV30, the J call TRBJ2-7, with 7 bases fitting TRBD1. V lost 8 bases to trimming and J lost 6 bases; unmatched junction nucleotides: 13. Germline loops: CDR1 GTSNPN, CDR2 SVGIG (reference sequence). The length of the CDR3 is 13 residues. The CDR3 region is CASLRDRPSEQYF. CDR3 coding DNA: TGTGCCAGTCTCCGGGACAGACCCTCCGAGCAGTACTTC.

Written as DNA, the CDR3 is TGCGCCAGCAGCCTGGGCGTTCCGGAGACCCAGTACTTC. Protein product: CASSLGVPETQYF. The V call is TRBV4-1, the J call TRBJ2-5; D is undetermined. Germline CDR1 and CDR2: MGHRA and YSYEKL. V was shortened by 4 bases and J by 5 bases, with 11 bases between the two germline ends. The CDR3 length is 13 residues.

This clone came up a few times. The chain couples TRBV7-9 to TRBJ2-1; the match to TRBD1 covers 7 bases. Germline loops: CDR1 SEHNR, CDR2 FQNEAQ (reference sequence). The CDR3 totals 13 residues. Unmatched junction bases numbered 7, after V lost 6 bases and J lost 8 bases. CDR3 sequence: CASRQGRGDEQFF. The CDR3 DNA reads TGTGCCAGCAGACAGGGGAGAGGCGATGAGCAGTTCTTC.

The chain uses TRBV7-3 and TRBJ2-3, with D uncertain. This CDR3 has 13 amino acids. V was trimmed by 0 bases and J by 1 base, leaving 2 bases between them. CDR1 and CDR2 (germline): SGHTA, FQGTGA. The CDR3 protein is CASSLTGTDTQYF. The CDR3 coding sequence is TGTGCCAGCAGCTTAACCGGCACAGATACGCAGTATTTT.

The V gene is TRBV27, the J gene TRBJ2-1, with TRBD2 as a possible D gene (6 bases). Germline V gene lookup returns CDR1 MNHEY and CDR2 SMNVEV (reference sequence). Between the trimmed V and J ends, which lost 8 bases and 0 bases, there was a span of 20 bases. There are 17 residues in the CDR3. This CDR3 is CASFSSLAKSSYNEQFF. CDR3 DNA sequence: TGTGCCAGCTTCTCCTCACTAGCAAAGAGCTCCTACAATGAGCAGTTCTTC.